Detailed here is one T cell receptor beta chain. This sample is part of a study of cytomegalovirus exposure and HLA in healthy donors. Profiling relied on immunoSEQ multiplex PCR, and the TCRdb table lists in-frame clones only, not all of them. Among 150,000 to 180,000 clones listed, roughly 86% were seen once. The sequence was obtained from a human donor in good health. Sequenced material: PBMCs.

The CDR3 spells CASSLGVSTDTQYF. The CDR3 DNA reads TGCGCCAGCAGCTTGGGAGTGAGCACAGATACGCAGTATTTT. The chain links TRBV5-1 to TRBJ2-3; D is unclear. Per the germline V gene, CDR1 is SGHRS and CDR2 is YFSETQ. The CDR3 sequence is 14 residues long. V lost 0 bases and J 0 bases, leaving 5 bases between the germline ends.